Listed here are 30 T cell receptor beta chains from one sample, sequenced in a study of early T cells in non-severe SARS-CoV-2 infection. One entry per CDR3 protein results from TCRdb running MiXCR on the 5' RACE reads. The table has tens of thousands of distinct CDR3 sequences, over 10% seen once. The sequenced sample consisted of whole blood. The receptors here all came from an adult who was a healthcare worker with PCR-confirmed SARS-CoV-2 infection or an uninfected control (not recorded which).

The sample holds a few counts of this clonotype. The rearrangement links TRBV19 to TRBJ1-5; 9 bases match TRBD1. From germline, CDR1 is LNHDA and CDR2 SQIVND (reference sequence). V gave up 9 bases and J gave up 7 bases; unmatched junction bases: 10. The length of the CDR3 is 14 residues. CDR3 nucleotides: TGTGCCAGCACCGGGACAGGGAGGAGCCAGCCCCAGCATTTT. This translates into CASTGTGRSQPQHF.

This clonotype was picked up a small number of times. This chain uses TRBV29-1 with TRBJ2-4; 13 positions match TRBD2. This CDR3 is 20 amino acids long. Looked up from germline, CDR1 is SQVTM and CDR2 is ANQGSEA. V lost 1 base and J lost 0; bases outside the gene matches: 12. The CDR3, as DNA: TGCAGCGTTGAAGGACTAGCGGGAGGCCCCGCACCCTTAGCCAAAAACATTCAGTACTTC. It encodes CSVEGLAGGPAPLAKNIQYF.

This clonotype has just a few counts. The rearrangement links TRBV5-1 to TRBJ1-3; D is unresolved. Per the germline V gene, CDR1 is SGHRS and CDR2 is YFSETQ. The length of the CDR3 is 9 residues. Trimming removed 10 bases from V and 5 bases from J, with 4 bases in between. DNA for the CDR3: TGCGCCGGGAGAAACACCATATATTTT. Amino acid sequence: CAGRNTIYF.

The rearrangement links TRBV20-1 to TRBJ2-6; no definite D call. Germline V gene sequence: CDR1 DFQATT, CDR2 SNEGSKA (reference sequence). CDR3 size: 16 residues. V was cut by 1 base and J by 0 bases, with 10 bases left in between. The CDR3 nucleotides are TGCAGTGCTAGAGGAGAGGTGGTCTCTGGGGCCAACGTCCTGACTTTC. It specifies CSARGEVVSGANVLTF.

The chain is built from TRBV29-1 and TRBJ1-1; D is perhaps TRBD1 (6 bases). CDR3 length equals 10 residues. Trimming stripped 7 bases from V and 7 bases from J, with 10 bases between. Germline V gene data show CDR1 as SQVTM and CDR2 as ANQGSEA. The chain's CDR3 is CSAGQIEAFF. The CDR3 bases are TGCAGCGCCGGACAGATTGAAGCTTTCTTT.

This clonotype was observed a few times. The CDR3: CASRSGNTGELFF. CDR3 DNA sequence: TGTGCCAGCAGATCGGGGAACACCGGGGAGCTGTTTTTT. The genes are TRBV28 and TRBJ2-2; D unresolved. This CDR3 contains 13 residues. CDR1 is MDHEN, CDR2 SYDVKM, per germline. The ends were cut back, 6 bases at V and 1 base at J, with 6 bases in the middle.

This chain connects TRBV20-1 to TRBJ1-6, with D tentatively TRBD1 (5 bases). Germline CDR1 reads DFQATT; CDR2 reads SNEGSKA (reference sequence). Trimming left V 5 bases short and J 8 bases short, with 10 bases between. This CDR3 comprises 12 residues. For the CDR3, the DNA is TGCAGTGCTGCGGGGGACCATTCACCCCTCCACTTT. Its translation: CSAAGDHSPLHF.

Many counts were recorded for this clonotype. V is TRBV7-2 and J is TRBJ2-1; 7 bases map to TRBD2. Germline lookup yields CDR1 SGHTA and CDR2 FQGNSA. The CDR3 sequence is 15 residues long. Trimming at V came to 0 bases and at J to 4 bases, leaving 3 bases not matched to a gene. The CDR3 DNA sequence: TGTGCCAGCAGCTTAGCAAGCGGGGCGTACAATGAGCAGTTCTTC. Its protein product is CASSLASGAYNEQFF.

This clonotype has just a few counts. J is TRBJ1-5 and V is TRBV19; D uncertain. Germline CDR1 and CDR2: LNHDA and SQIVND (reference sequence). CDR3 length: 15 amino acids. V gave up 2 bases and J gave up 0 bases, with 8 bases separating them. The CDR3 DNA follows: TGTGCCAGTAGTATATTCCGGAATAGCAATCAGCCCCAGCATTTT. It specifies CASSIFRNSNQPQHF.

At least ten counts were recorded for this clonotype. The chain has TRBV28 and TRBJ2-2; 8 bases are a match to TRBD2. Germline V lookup: CDR1 MDHEN, CDR2 SYDVKM. Trimming at V came to 3 bases and at J to 6 bases, leaving 9 bases not matched to a gene. The CDR3 is 16 amino acids. DNA for the CDR3: TGTGCCAGCAGTTTCGCGCCGGGAGGGCCGGCCGGGGAGCTGTTTTTT. This sequence encodes CASSFAPGGPAGELFF.

Many counts were recorded for this clonotype. The gene calls are TRBV13 and TRBJ2-7, with D unresolved. Germline V gene sequence: CDR1 PRHDT, CDR2 FYEKMQ (reference sequence). The CDR3 has 12 residues. V was trimmed by 0 bases and J by 3 bases, leaving 3 bases between them. This CDR3 is CASSLGGYEQYF. The CDR3 region has the DNA TGTGCCAGCAGCTTAGGGGGCTACGAGCAGTACTTC.

The rearrangement uses TRBV7-8 and TRBJ1-1, with 7 bases fitting TRBD1. The CDR3 runs to 13 residues. V lost 4 bases, J lost 4 bases, and 3 bases stayed unmatched. Germline V lookup: CDR1 SGHVS, CDR2 FQNEAQ. The CDR3 spells CASSYRGRTEAFF. The CDR3 DNA reads as TGTGCCAGCAGCTACAGGGGACGCACTGAAGCTTTCTTT.

This clonotype was seen a few times. J is TRBJ2-3 and V is TRBV7-9; 12 nucleotides agree with TRBD2. Losses at the gene ends were 3 bases for V and 3 bases for J; bases not matched to a gene: 4. This CDR3 has 16 residues. Germline lookup yields CDR1 SEHNR and CDR2 FQNEAQ (reference sequence). CDR3 bases: TGTGCCAGCAGCTTCTCTAGCGGGAGGGCGACAGATACGCAGTATTTT. It specifies CASSFSSGRATDTQYF.

This chain uses TRBV7-3 with TRBJ2-3; tentatively, D is TRBD1 or TRBD2 (5 bases each). Trimming stripped 0 bases from V and 8 bases from J, with 12 bases between. CDR1 and CDR2 (germline): SGHTA, FQGTGA. The length of the CDR3 is 14 residues. CDR3 region: CASSLTPGAGTQYF. The CDR3 DNA reads TGTGCCAGCAGCTTAACGCCCGGGGCGGGTACGCAGTATTTT.

This chain joins TRBV4-3 and TRBJ1-1; 7 bases match TRBD1. Unmatched junction bases numbered 13, after V lost 0 bases and J lost 0 bases. The CDR3 has 19 residues. Per germline, CDR1 LGHNA and CDR2 YSLEER. CDR3 DNA sequence: TGCGCCAGCAGCCAAGATCAGGGGACAGAGCCGCTTCTGAACACTGAAGCTTTCTTT. Translated: CASSQDQGTEPLLNTEAFF.

This clonotype was counted a few times. V gene TRBV20-1 combines with J gene TRBJ1-1; 9 nucleotides match TRBD1. Trimming took 0 bases from V and 4 from J; bases not matched to a gene: 6. Germline V gene data show CDR1 as DFQATT and CDR2 as SNEGSKA (reference sequence). The CDR3 spans 15 residues. The CDR3 here is CSARDPGQGSTEAFF. In DNA, the CDR3 is TGCAGTGCTAGAGATCCGGGACAGGGAAGCACTGAAGCTTTCTTT.

This clonotype was recorded a few times. The chain combines TRBV20-1 with TRBJ2-1; weak D call: TRBD2 (5 bases). Germline V CDR1 and CDR2: DFQATT, SNEGSKA (reference sequence). This CDR3 contains 16 residues. Trimming cost V 4 bases and J 0 bases, with 16 bases left between them. The CDR3 here is CSANNRGLSSYNEQFF. Written as DNA, the CDR3 is TGCAGTGCTAATAACCGCGGGTTGAGCTCCTACAATGAGCAGTTCTTC.

This rearrangement joins TRBV28 to TRBJ2-7; 7 bases match TRBD1. The V and J ends lost 6 bases and 3 bases, in that order; junction bases with no gene match: 11. Germline CDR1 reads MDHEN; CDR2 reads SYDVKM. There are 15 residues in the CDR3. The CDR3 loop reads CASSPGTAIHYEQYF. CDR3 sequence (DNA): TGTGCCAGCAGCCCCGGGACAGCTATTCACTACGAGCAGTACTTC. Using reference TRBV28 and TRBJ2-7 for the parts outside the CDR3, the full variable domain is DVKVTQSSRYLVKRTGEKVFLECVQDMDHENMFWYRQDPGLGLRLIYFSYDVKMKEKGDIPEGYSVSREKKERFSLILESASTNQTSMYLCASSPGTAIHYEQYFGPGTRLTVT.

A few counts support this clonotype. The CDR3 region is CSARPGANNSPLHF. Here the CDR3 DNA reads TGCAGTGCTAGGCCAGGGGCGAATAATTCACCCCTCCACTTT. This chain uses TRBV20-1 with TRBJ1-6; tentatively, D is TRBD1 (6 bases). V was pared by 3 bases and J by 5 bases, with 11 bases between. The CDR3 runs to 14 residues. Germline values: CDR1 DFQATT, CDR2 SNEGSKA (reference sequence).

This clonotype showed up just a few times. Here the CDR3 reads CASSRGSGADTQYF. The DNA for the CDR3 is TGTGCCAGCTCGCGCGGGAGTGGGGCAGATACGCAGTATTTT. The chain has TRBV7-6 and TRBJ2-3; TRBD2 matches at 7 bases. The CDR3 is made up of 14 amino acids. J was trimmed by 4 bases and V by 8 bases; bases with no gene match: 9. Germline V gene sequence: CDR1 SGHVS, CDR2 FNYEAQ.

This clonotype occurred many times. This chain joins TRBV4-2 and TRBJ2-2; 11 nucleotides match TRBD2. Trimming took 1 base from V and 0 from J; bases not matched to a gene: 1. Germline values: CDR1 LGHNA, CDR2 YNFKEQ. This CDR3 has 17 residues. CDR3 nucleotide sequence: TGTGCCAGCAGCCAAGCGGGACTAGCGGCGAACACCGGGGAGCTGTTTTTT. Translated: CASSQAGLAANTGELFF.

In this sample, this clonotype turned up a few times. This sequence joins TRBV15 and TRBJ2-1; 11 bases are shared with TRBD2. CDR3 length: 18 amino acids. Trimming cost V 0 bases and J 3 bases; bases outside gene matches: 7. Germline assignment: CDR1 LNHNV and CDR2 YYDKDF (reference sequence). The chain's CDR3 is CATSRDFSGRVFYNEQFF. Here the CDR3 DNA reads TGTGCCACCAGCAGAGACTTTAGCGGGAGGGTCTTCTACAATGAGCAGTTCTTC.

This clonotype turned up a few times. The chain uses TRBV28 and TRBJ2-7, with TRBD2 matching over 12 bases. This CDR3 is 15 amino acids long. Trimming at V came to 1 base and at J to 3 bases, leaving 1 base not matched to a gene. Germline CDR1 is MDHEN and CDR2 is SYDVKM. CDR3 sequence reads: CASSLSSGRVYEQYF. The DNA for the CDR3 is TGTGCCAGCAGTTTATCTAGCGGGAGGGTCTACGAGCAGTACTTC. The full variable domain, completed using reference TRBV28 and TRBJ2-7, is DVKVTQSSRYLVKRTGEKVFLECVQDMDHENMFWYRQDPGLGLRLIYFSYDVKMKEKGDIPEGYSVSREKKERFSLILESASTNQTSMYLCASSLSSGRVYEQYFGPGTRLTVT.

This clonotype was counted ten times or more. The chain links TRBV4-1 to TRBJ2-7; unclear D gene. CDR1 MGHRA and CDR2 YSYEKL come from the germline V gene. Trimming removed 6 bases at V and 1 base at J, with 7 bases between. This CDR3 is built from 12 residues. The DNA of the CDR3 is TGCGCCAGCAGGTCCGCTTCCTACGAGCAGTACTTC. It yields the protein CASRSASYEQYF.

This clonotype has at least ten counts. V is TRBV20-1 and J is TRBJ1-1; 10 bases map to TRBD1. Per the germline V gene, CDR1 is DFQATT and CDR2 is SNEGSKA (reference sequence). The CDR3 consists of 13 residues. V was clipped by 7 bases and J by 4 bases; unmatched bases: 6. The CDR3 DNA is TGCAGTGTACCGGGACAGGGGACCACTGAAGCTTTCTTT. Amino acid sequence: CSVPGQGTTEAFF.

The sample holds many counts of this clonotype. V usage is TRBV29-1 and J usage is TRBJ1-2; 7 bases line up with TRBD1. With 4 bases clipped from V and 4 bases from J, the junction kept 15 bases outside the gene matches. The CDR3 is made up of 16 amino acids. Germline lookup yields CDR1 SQVTM and CDR2 ANQGSEA. For the CDR3, the DNA is TGCAGCGTTGGGCTCTATTCCCCCCGGACAGGCTATGGCTACACCTTC. As protein: CSVGLYSPRTGYGYTF.

The CDR3 spells CASKRAGEYEQYF. CDR3 DNA: TGTGCCAGCAAGCGAGCGGGAGAGTACGAGCAGTACTTC. The rearrangement links TRBV6-2 or TRBV6-3 to TRBJ2-7; TRBD2 agrees at 8 bases. J lost 4 bases, V lost 7 bases, and 6 bases had no gene match. Germline V gene sequence: CDR1 MNHEY, CDR2 SVGEGT. The CDR3 length is 13 residues.

This clonotype has just a few counts. The rearrangement joins TRBV27 to TRBJ1-2; D not resolved. The CDR3 is made up of 16 amino acids. Trimming removed 0 bases from V and 1 base from J, with 12 bases in between. Germline CDR1 and CDR2: MNHEY and SMNVEV (reference sequence). The CDR3 loop reads CASSLSINLINYGYTF. CDR3 nucleotides: TGTGCCAGCAGTTTATCGATAAACTTAATTAACTATGGCTACACCTTC.

In this sample, this clonotype turned up a few times. DNA for the CDR3: TGCAGCGTGGCCACTAGCGGGAGTCGAGAGACCCAGTACTTC. Translating it yields CSVATSGSRETQYF. The rearrangement links TRBV29-1 to TRBJ2-5; 11 nucleotides agree with TRBD2. Per germline, CDR1 SQVTM and CDR2 ANQGSEA. V lost 6 bases to trimming and J lost 4 bases; unmatched junction nucleotides: 7. This CDR3 contains 14 residues.

The gene calls are TRBV7-2 and TRBJ2-5, with 9 positions matching TRBD2. V shed 0 bases, J shed 5 bases, and the junction held 7 bases outside the gene matches. Germline lookup yields CDR1 SGHTA and CDR2 FQGNSA. This CDR3 is built from 16 residues. The CDR3 reads CASSLAVLAGLETQYF. In nucleotides, the CDR3 is TGTGCCAGCAGCTTAGCGGTACTAGCGGGCCTCGAGACCCAGTACTTC.